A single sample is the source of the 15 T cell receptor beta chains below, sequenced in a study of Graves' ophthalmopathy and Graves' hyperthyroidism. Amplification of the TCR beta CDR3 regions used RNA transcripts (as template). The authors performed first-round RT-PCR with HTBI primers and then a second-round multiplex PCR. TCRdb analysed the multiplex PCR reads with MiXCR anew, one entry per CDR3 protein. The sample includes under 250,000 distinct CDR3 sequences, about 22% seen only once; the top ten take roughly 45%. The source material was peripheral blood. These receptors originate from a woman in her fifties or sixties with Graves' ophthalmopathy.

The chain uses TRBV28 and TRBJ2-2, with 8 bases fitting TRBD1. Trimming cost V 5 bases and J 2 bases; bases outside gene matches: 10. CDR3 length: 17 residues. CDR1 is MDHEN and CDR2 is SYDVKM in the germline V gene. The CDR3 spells CASSPSDRVGNTGELFF. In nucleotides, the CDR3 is TGTGCCAGCAGTCCCTCGGACAGGGTCGGTAACACCGGGGAGCTGTTTTTT.

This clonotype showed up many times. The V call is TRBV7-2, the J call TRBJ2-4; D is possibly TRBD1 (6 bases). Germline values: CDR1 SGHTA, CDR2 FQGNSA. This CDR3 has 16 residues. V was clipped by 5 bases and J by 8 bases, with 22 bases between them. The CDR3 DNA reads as TGTGCCAGCAGCCCCCGTGGCCCGCTGGGGGCAGACATTCAGTACTTC. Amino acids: CASSPRGPLGADIQYF. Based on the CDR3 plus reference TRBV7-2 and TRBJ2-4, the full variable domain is GAGVSQSPSNKVTEKGKDVELRCDPISGHTALYWYRQSLGQGLEFLIYFQGNSAPDKSGLPSDRFSAERTGGSVSTLTIQRTQQEDSAVYLCASSPRGPLGADIQYFGAGTRLSVL.

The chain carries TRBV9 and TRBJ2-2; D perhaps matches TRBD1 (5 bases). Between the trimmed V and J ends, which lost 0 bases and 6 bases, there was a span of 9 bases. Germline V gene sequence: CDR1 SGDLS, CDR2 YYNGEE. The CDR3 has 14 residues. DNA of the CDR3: TGTGCCAGCAGCGTAGGGGGCTTGGCCGGGGAGCTGTTTTTT. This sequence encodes CASSVGGLAGELFF.

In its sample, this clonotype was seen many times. DNA of the CDR3: TGTGGCTGCGGCAGGGATTACACTGAAGCTTTCTTT. It specifies CGCGRDYTEAFF. The rearrangement joins TRBV30 to TRBJ1-1; maybe TRBD1 (5 bases). Germline V CDR1 and CDR2: GTSNPN, SVGIG (reference sequence). CDR3 length: 12 amino acids.

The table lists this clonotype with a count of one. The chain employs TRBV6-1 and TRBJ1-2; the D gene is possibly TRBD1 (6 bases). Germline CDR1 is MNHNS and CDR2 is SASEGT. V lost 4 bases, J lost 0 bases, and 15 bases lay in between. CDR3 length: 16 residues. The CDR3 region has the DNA TGTGCCAGCAGTGCATCGGGACACACAACTAACTATGGCTACACCTTC. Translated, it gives CASSASGHTTNYGYTF.

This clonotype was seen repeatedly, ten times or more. The CDR3 nucleotides read TGTGCCAGCAGCTTAGCGGGTTTAGGAGGGGAGACCCAGTACTTC. This gives the protein CASSLAGLGGETQYF. The chain couples TRBV7-2 to TRBJ2-5; a possible D gene is TRBD2 (6 bases). Germline values: CDR1 SGHTA, CDR2 FQGNSA. Deletions cut 0 bases from V and 5 bases from J, with 13 bases between. There are 15 residues in the CDR3.

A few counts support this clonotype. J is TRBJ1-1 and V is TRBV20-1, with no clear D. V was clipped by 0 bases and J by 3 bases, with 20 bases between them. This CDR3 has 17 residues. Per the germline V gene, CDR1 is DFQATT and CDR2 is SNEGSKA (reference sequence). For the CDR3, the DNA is TGCAGTGCTAGAGATCCTGGGCACCCCGGGGTCGACACTGAAGCTTTCTTT. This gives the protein CSARDPGHPGVDTEAFF.

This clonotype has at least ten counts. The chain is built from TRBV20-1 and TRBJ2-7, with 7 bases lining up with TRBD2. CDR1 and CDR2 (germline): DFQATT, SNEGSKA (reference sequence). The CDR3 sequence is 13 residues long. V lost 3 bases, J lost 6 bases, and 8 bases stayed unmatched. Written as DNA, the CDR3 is TGCAGTGCTAGCGGGAGGTCCACCGGCGAGCAGTACTTC. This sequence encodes CSASGRSTGEQYF.

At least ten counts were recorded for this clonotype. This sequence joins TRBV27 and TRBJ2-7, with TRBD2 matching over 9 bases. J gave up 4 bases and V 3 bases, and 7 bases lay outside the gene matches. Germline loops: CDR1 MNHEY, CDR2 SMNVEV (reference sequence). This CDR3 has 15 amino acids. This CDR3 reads CASSLSGLAVYEQYF. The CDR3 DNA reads TGTGCCAGCAGTTTGTCGGGACTAGCAGTTTACGAGCAGTACTTC.

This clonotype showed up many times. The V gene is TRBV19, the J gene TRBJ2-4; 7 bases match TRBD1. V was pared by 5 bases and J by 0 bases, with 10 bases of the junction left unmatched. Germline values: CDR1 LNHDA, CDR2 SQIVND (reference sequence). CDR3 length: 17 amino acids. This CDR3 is CASSSPYRGSAKNIQYF. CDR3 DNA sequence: TGTGCCAGTAGTTCTCCTTACAGGGGTTCAGCCAAAAACATTCAGTACTTC.

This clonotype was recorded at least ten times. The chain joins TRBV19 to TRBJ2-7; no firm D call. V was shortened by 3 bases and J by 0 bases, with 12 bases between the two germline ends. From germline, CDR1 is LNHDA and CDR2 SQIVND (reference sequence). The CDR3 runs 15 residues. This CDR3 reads CASSMSATVSYEQYF. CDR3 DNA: TGTGCCAGTAGTATGAGTGCTACCGTCTCCTACGAGCAGTACTTC. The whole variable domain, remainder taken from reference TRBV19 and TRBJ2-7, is DGGITQSPKYLFRKEGQNVTLSCEQNLNHDAMYWYRQDPGQGLRLIYYSQIVNDFQKGDIAEGYSVSREKKESFPLTVTSAQKNPTAFYLCASSMSATVSYEQYFGPGTRLTVT.

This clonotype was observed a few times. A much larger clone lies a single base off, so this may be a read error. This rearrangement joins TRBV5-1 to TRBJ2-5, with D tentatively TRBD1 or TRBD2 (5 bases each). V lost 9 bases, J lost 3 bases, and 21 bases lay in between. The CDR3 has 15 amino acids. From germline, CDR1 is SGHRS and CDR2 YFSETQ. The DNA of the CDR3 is TGCGCCAACAAAGGAACCTGGGGGAGCAAAGAGACCCAGTACTTC. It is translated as CANKGTWGSKETQYF.

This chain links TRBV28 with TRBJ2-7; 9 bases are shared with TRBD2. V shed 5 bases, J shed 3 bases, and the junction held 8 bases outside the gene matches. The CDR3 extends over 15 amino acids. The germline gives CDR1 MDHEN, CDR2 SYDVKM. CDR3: CASSPQTSGYYEQYF. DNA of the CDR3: TGTGCCAGCAGTCCCCAGACTAGCGGTTACTACGAGCAGTACTTC.

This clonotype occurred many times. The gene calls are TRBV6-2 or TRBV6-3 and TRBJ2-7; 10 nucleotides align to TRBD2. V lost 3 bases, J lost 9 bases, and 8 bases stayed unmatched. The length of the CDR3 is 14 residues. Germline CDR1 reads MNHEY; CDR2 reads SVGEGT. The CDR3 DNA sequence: TGTGCCAGCAGTTATCTAGCGGGAGAATCATGGCAGTACTTC. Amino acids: CASSYLAGESWQYF.

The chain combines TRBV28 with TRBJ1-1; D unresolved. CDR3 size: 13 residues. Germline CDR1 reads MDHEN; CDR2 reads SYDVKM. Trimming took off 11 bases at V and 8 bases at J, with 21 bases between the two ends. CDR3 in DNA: TGTGCCGCAAAGATCTCACTAACAGTAGAAGCTTTCTTT. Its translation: CAAKISLTVEAFF.